This entry is about one T cell receptor (beta chain). The CDR3 is made up of 15 amino acids. CDR1 MGHDK and CDR2 SYGVNS come from the germline V gene. Trimming took 2 bases from V and 1 from J, leaving 8 bases between them. These data come from a study of blood T cell repertoires in COVID-19. Study-wide background: The United States, Italy and Spain were the sources of the acute and convalescent COVID-19 samples. T cells, B-cell-depleted T cells, or PBMCs provided the cDNA or gDNA that served as material.

In the original analysis: By means of reference gene primer amplification, nucleated cell counts were estimated. Only in-frame clones appear in the TCRdb table, and some are missing; sequencing was by immunoSEQ multiplex PCR. The V and J calls and clone size are taken from that table; D and trimming were inferred from the DNA. This table has 200,000 to 250,000 clones, more than 65% appearing once. Source material: peripheral blood. The chain couples TRBV25-1 to TRBJ2-2; a weak D match, TRBD1 (6 bases). This receptor was identified in a woman aged 25 to 45 who had recovered from COVID-19. As DNA, the CDR3 is TGTGCCAGCAGTGAAGAACAGGGGAACACCGGGGAGCTGTTTTTT. It encodes CASSEEQGNTGELFF.